These 27 T cell receptor beta chains share one sample of origin, sequenced in a study of response to subunit inactivated influenza vaccine. Each CDR3 protein is one row after TCRdb ran MiXCR on the RT-PCR reads. The sample has a few hundred thousand distinct CDR3 sequences; around a fifth are singletons. The sample consisted of PBMCs from blood, taken 21 months after vaccination. The receptors derive from a man aged 50-75 years who received an inactivated influenza vaccine.

This clonotype was seen only a few times. The CDR3: CASSMQGVPNEKLFF. CDR3 nucleotide sequence: TGTGCCAGCAGCATGCAGGGGGTCCCTAATGAAAAACTGTTTTTT. V is TRBV7-2 and J is TRBJ1-4; 7 positions match TRBD1. The CDR3 has 15 amino acids. The V gene end was trimmed by 5 bases and the J gene end by 3 bases; junction bases not matched to a gene: 6. Germline V gene data show CDR1 as SGHTA and CDR2 as FQGNSA.

V and J are TRBV5-5 and TRBJ2-2; a weak D match, TRBD1 (6 bases). Per the germline V gene, CDR1 is SGHKS and CDR2 is YYEKEE (reference sequence). Trimming cost V 4 bases and J 5 bases, with 12 bases left between them. The CDR3 sequence is 14 residues long. CDR3 sequence (DNA): TGTGCCAGCAGCCCCCGGGACATAACCGGGGAGCTGTTTTTT. The encoded protein is CASSPRDITGELFF.

This chain connects TRBV14 to TRBJ1-1, with 8 bases matching TRBD1. J gave up 0 bases and V 4 bases, and 7 bases lay outside the gene matches. The CDR3 sequence is 16 residues long. Germline V CDR1 and CDR2: SGHDN, FVKESK. CDR3 DNA sequence: TGTGCCAGCAGCCGGGGACAGGTCCCCATGAACACTGAAGCTTTCTTT. Protein: CASSRGQVPMNTEAFF.

V usage is TRBV20-1 and J usage is TRBJ2-3; D is perhaps TRBD1 (6 bases). From germline, CDR1 is DFQATT and CDR2 SNEGSKA (reference sequence). The CDR3 runs 17 residues. Trimming stripped 3 bases from V and 2 bases from J, with 21 bases between. The CDR3 region is CSARSPDRSRYTDTQYF. The CDR3 DNA reads as TGCAGTGCTAGGTCCCCTGACAGGTCGAGGTACACAGATACGCAGTATTTT.

The V gene is TRBV6-5, the J gene TRBJ1-4; 8 positions match TRBD1. From germline, CDR1 is MNHEY and CDR2 SVGAGI. V shed 0 bases, J shed 8 bases, and the junction held 5 bases outside the gene matches. The CDR3 loop spans 15 amino acids. In nucleotides, the CDR3 is TGTGCCAGCAGTTACTCGGGACAGGTCTTAGAAAAACTGTTTTTT. It yields the protein CASSYSGQVLEKLFF.

This clonotype was counted many times. This sequence joins TRBV2 and TRBJ1-2, with 8 bases fitting TRBD1. The CDR3 sequence is 14 residues long. Germline lookup yields CDR1 SNHLY and CDR2 FYNNEI. The junction had 16 bases not matched to a gene; V was cut back by 6 bases and J by 13 bases. The CDR3 DNA follows: TGTGCCAGCAGAAACTTAGGGGACAGGCGGGCTTTCACCTTC. Translation gives CASRNLGDRRAFTF.

The V gene is TRBV27, the J gene TRBJ1-2; 8 nucleotides match TRBD1. Germline V gene sequence: CDR1 MNHEY, CDR2 SMNVEV (reference sequence). The CDR3 consists of 17 residues. J lost 7 bases, V lost 5 bases, and 18 bases had no gene match. CDR3 sequence: CASSPGPAQGAMGGYTF. The CDR3 DNA sequence: TGTGCCAGCAGTCCCGGACCCGCTCAGGGGGCGATGGGTGGCTACACCTTC.

This clonotype was detected only once. The chain couples TRBV24-1 to TRBJ2-2; D gene unclear. Germline CDR1 and CDR2: KGHDR and SFDVKD. This CDR3 has 11 residues. Trimming took off 12 bases at V and 5 bases at J, with 9 bases between the two ends. This chain's CDR3 is CAAKGTGELFF. Here the CDR3 DNA reads TGTGCCGCCAAAGGAACCGGGGAGCTGTTTTTT.

This chain uses TRBV6-4 with TRBJ2-7; either TRBD1 or TRBD2 may supply D (5 bases each). V lost 10 bases and J 3 bases, leaving 28 bases between the germline ends. The CDR3 runs to 17 residues. Germline V gene sequence: CDR1 MRHNA, CDR2 SNTAGT. For the CDR3, the DNA is TGTGCCATCAAAATGGGGGAAGGAAGAGGGAGAGGCTACGAGCAGTACTTC. Its translation: CAIKMGEGRGRGYEQYF.

The genes are TRBV12-3 or TRBV12-4 and TRBJ2-7, with 7 bases that match TRBD1. The CDR3 is 14 residues long. J was trimmed by 5 bases and V by 6 bases; bases with no gene match: 10. CDR3 region: CASRSTGDVHEQYF. The DNA for the CDR3 is TGTGCCAGCAGATCCACAGGGGATGTCCACGAGCAGTACTTC.

This clonotype was recorded at least ten times. The V gene is TRBV11-2, the J gene TRBJ1-2, with 7 bases that match TRBD1. The trim removed 5 bases at V and 3 bases at J, leaving 3 bases unmatched. This CDR3 is built from 13 residues. CDR1 is SGHAT, CDR2 FQNNGV, per germline. The CDR3 here is CASSPGQYYGYTF. Written as DNA, the CDR3 is TGTGCCAGCAGCCCGGGACAGTACTATGGCTACACCTTC.

The chain joins TRBV4-1 to TRBJ2-5; 9 nucleotides line up with TRBD1. Germline loops: CDR1 MGHRA, CDR2 YSYEKL. The trim removed 4 bases at V and 5 bases at J, leaving 11 bases unmatched. This CDR3 comprises 16 residues. CDR3 coding DNA: TGCGCCAGCAGCCGAACGGGACAGGGAAGAGTGGAGACCCAGTACTTC. Protein sequence: CASSRTGQGRVETQYF.

In DNA, the CDR3 is TGTGCCAGCAGTGAAACCGACAGAAACACCATATATTTT. Translation gives CASSETDRNTIYF. V is TRBV25-1 and J is TRBJ1-3; no reliable D call. Germline CDR1 is MGHDK and CDR2 is SYGVNS. The V and J ends lost 2 bases and 5 bases respectively, with 7 bases between them. This CDR3 is 13 amino acids long.

This clonotype showed up many times. V and J are TRBV7-9 and TRBJ1-1; the D gene is possibly TRBD1 (6 bases). V lost 6 bases to trimming and J lost 0 bases, with 14 bases between them. Germline CDR1 and CDR2: SEHNR and FQNEAQ (reference sequence). CDR3 length: 15 amino acids. CDR3 nucleotides: TGTGCCAGCAGGTCCGGGACAAACATGAACACTGAAGCTTTCTTT. This encodes CASRSGTNMNTEAFF. Supplemented by reference TRBV7-9 and TRBJ1-1, the full variable domain reads DTGVSQNPRHKITKRGQNVTFRCDPISEHNRLYWYRQTLGQGPEFLTYFQNEAQLEKSRLLSDRFSAERPKGSFSTLEIQRTEQGDSAMYLCASRSGTNMNTEAFFGQGTRLTVV.

This rearrangement joins TRBV5-6 to TRBJ2-3; D unresolved. CDR3 length: 15 amino acids. The germline V gene encodes CDR1 SGHDT and CDR2 YYEEEE. V was trimmed by 4 bases and J by 0 bases, leaving 12 bases between them. CDR3 coding DNA: TGTGCCAGCAGCCCCTACCTCTTAAGCACAGATACGCAGTATTTT. Amino acid sequence: CASSPYLLSTDTQYF.

The J gene is TRBJ2-3, the V gene TRBV12-3 or TRBV12-4; 10 nucleotides agree with TRBD2. The CDR3 sequence is 15 residues long. The ends lost 3 bases at V and 6 bases at J; junction bases unmatched: 6. The CDR3 sequence is CASSFLAGVSDTQYF. CDR3 in DNA: TGTGCCAGCAGTTTCCTAGCGGGAGTGTCGGATACGCAGTATTTT.

This clonotype appeared a few times. The chain is built from TRBV3-1 and TRBJ2-5; tentatively, D is TRBD2 (5 bases). V was clipped by 4 bases and J by 4 bases, with 13 bases between them. The germline CDR1 and CDR2 sequences are LGHDT and YNNKEL (reference sequence). The CDR3 consists of 14 residues. The CDR3 spells CASSPILAGETQYF. The DNA of the CDR3 is TGTGCCAGCAGCCCTATTTTGGCGGGAGAGACCCAGTACTTC.

V gene TRBV2 combines with J gene TRBJ2-2; D is unclear. The CDR3 length is 15 residues. Germline-derived CDR1 and CDR2 are SNHLY and FYNNEI. Trimming pared 6 bases from V and 3 bases from J, leaving 14 bases between. The CDR3 sequence is CASSPTGGDTGELFF. The CDR3 nucleotides are TGTGCCAGCAGCCCCACGGGTGGGGACACCGGGGAGCTGTTTTTT. The full variable domain, with the rest looked up from reference TRBV2 and TRBJ2-2, is EPEVTQTPSHQVTQMGQEVILRCVPISNHLYFYWYRQILGQKVEFLVSFYNNEISEKSEIFDDQFSVERPDGSNFTLKIRSTKLEDSAMYFCASSPTGGDTGELFFGEGSRLTVL.

This chain connects TRBV6-1 to TRBJ1-5, with 8 nucleotides matching TRBD1. Germline lookup yields CDR1 MNHNS and CDR2 SASEGT. CDR3 length equals 14 residues. Trimming at V came to 5 bases and at J to 7 bases, leaving 7 bases not matched to a gene. As DNA, the CDR3 is TGTGCCAGCAGTCCGGACAGGGCCGTACAGCCCCAGCATTTT. It codes for CASSPDRAVQPQHF.

This clonotype turned up a few times. The rearrangement links TRBV10-3 to TRBJ2-7, with D possibly called TRBD1 or TRBD2 (5 bases each). Trimming left V 8 bases short and J 1 base short, with 12 bases between. Germline CDR1 ENHRY, CDR2 SYGVKD. This CDR3 comprises 13 residues. The CDR3 spells CAIEGTESYEQYF. CDR3 sequence (DNA): TGTGCCATCGAGGGGACGGAATCCTACGAGCAGTACTTC.

The chain has TRBV4-1 and TRBJ1-1, with 7 bases matching TRBD1. Germline V CDR1 and CDR2: MGHRA, YSYEKL. Germline trimming cut 0 bases from V and 0 bases from J; bases unmatched to any gene: 7. The CDR3 extends over 17 amino acids. The CDR3 DNA sequence: TGCGCCAGCAGCCAAGATTCGTTGGGACAGATGAACACTGAAGCTTTCTTT. Translating it yields CASSQDSLGQMNTEAFF.

V usage is TRBV2 and J usage is TRBJ2-1; D possibly matches TRBD1 or TRBD2 (5 bases each). This CDR3 contains 14 residues. Germline V lookup: CDR1 SNHLY, CDR2 FYNNEI. V lost 2 bases, J lost 8 bases, and 13 bases lay in between. CDR3 protein: CASSEWGSGDEQFF. The CDR3 bases are TGTGCCAGCAGTGAATGGGGGAGCGGCGATGAGCAGTTCTTC. The full variable domain, its missing parts supplied by reference TRBV2 and TRBJ2-1, is EPEVTQTPSHQVTQMGQEVILRCVPISNHLYFYWYRQILGQKVEFLVSFYNNEISEKSEIFDDQFSVERPDGSNFTLKIRSTKLEDSAMYFCASSEWGSGDEQFFGPGTRLTVL.

J is TRBJ2-3 and V is TRBV20-1; D unclear. Germline lookup yields CDR1 DFQATT and CDR2 SNEGSKA (reference sequence). The CDR3 is 16 residues long. The V end lost 0 bases, the J end lost 6 bases, and 19 bases lay between the germline ends. In DNA, the CDR3 is TGCAGTGCTAGAGAGCTGGCTAAAACCCTAGGTGATACGCAGTATTTT. Its protein product is CSARELAKTLGDTQYF.

This clonotype showed up just a few times. This chain joins TRBV28 and TRBJ2-1; D gene ambiguous. Germline CDR1 MDHEN, CDR2 SYDVKM. The CDR3 spans 13 residues. Between the trimmed V and J ends, which lost 6 bases and 8 bases, there was a span of 14 bases. CDR3 region: CASRHPFRDEQFF. CDR3 DNA sequence: TGTGCCAGCAGGCACCCATTTAGGGATGAGCAGTTCTTC.

The chain couples TRBV15 to TRBJ2-1, with D perhaps matching TRBD1 (6 bases). The ends were cut back, 2 bases at V and 6 bases at J, with 17 bases in the middle. CDR3 length: 16 amino acids. Germline CDR1 and CDR2: LNHNV and YYDKDF (reference sequence). This CDR3 is CATSRRTDRGRNEQFF. CDR3 DNA: TGTGCCACCAGCAGAAGGACAGATCGAGGGCGCAATGAGCAGTTCTTC.

This rearrangement joins TRBV15 to TRBJ1-1, with D unresolved. V gave up 0 bases and J gave up 8 bases, with 10 bases separating them. CDR3 size: 13 residues. Germline lookup yields CDR1 LNHNV and CDR2 YYDKDF (reference sequence). DNA for the CDR3: TGTGCCACCAGCAGAGACGGACTTGGGGAAGCTTTCTTT. Its protein product is CATSRDGLGEAFF.

This clonotype was picked up a small number of times. The V and J genes are TRBV28 and TRBJ2-7; possibly TRBD2 for D (5 bases). The V end was cut by 6 bases, the J end by 7 bases, with 19 bases between. The germline V gene encodes CDR1 MDHEN and CDR2 SYDVKM. This CDR3 spans 14 amino acids. CDR3 loop: CASSFTTLSGEQYF. The CDR3 DNA is TGTGCCAGCAGCTTCACGACCCTTTCGGGGGAGCAGTACTTC.